This TCR beta chain was identified during a study of cytomegalovirus exposure and HLA in healthy donors. Germline assignment: CDR1 MDHEN and CDR2 SYDVKM. The CDR3 covers 14 residues. The V and J ends lost 10 bases and 0 bases, in that order; junction bases with no gene match: 9. This PCR relied on a set of 60 Vbeta primers and 13 Jbeta primers. Libraries were prepared by immunoSEQ multiplex PCR; TCRdb keeps only in-frame clonotypes and omits some of them. Here the sample spans about 120,000 clones, 65% to 85% being singletons. The chain is built from TRBV28 and TRBJ2-7, with 7 bases fitting TRBD2. The clonotype comes from a woman under 30 in good health and CMV-seronegative. The specimen sequenced was PBMCs. The chain's CDR3 is CAITSSGGSYEQYF. CDR3 nucleotides: TGTGCCATCACCTCTAGCGGAGGCTCCTACGAGCAGTACTTC.